This T cell receptor beta chain was sequenced in a study of blood T cell repertoires in COVID-19 (TCRdb year 2020). Turning to the overall study: Samples from collaborators originated in the United States, Italy and Spain and spanned both the acute and convalescent phases of COVID-19. The material from the prospective study consisted of cDNA or gDNA derived from T cells, B-cell-depleted T cells, or PBMCs. Subjects who had been exposed to COVID-19, were actively infected with it, or had recovered from it provided the deeply sampled blood TCRbeta repertoires that made up the dataset. The repertoires were released in a freely available public database meant as a resource for research on the immune response to SARS-CoV-2. The samples were drawn from two sources: the first 160 participants of the ongoing ImmuneRACE study, and fewer than 1,500 subjects contributed by 6 global collaborators. The sample metadata nearly always contained a de-identified subject ID, COVID-19 status, age in years and sex. Where available, HLA class I and class II types were taken from metadata supplied by the sample provider and were not determined by assay-based typing.

In the prospective study, participants were about 18 to 90 years old, resided in fewer than 25 geographic areas of the United States, and were enrolled through a virtual design. In the prospective study, participants were assigned to cohorts based on the clinical history participants reported in a screening survey and a study questionnaire. Recovered participants in ImmuneRACE Cohort 3 were defined by two consecutive negative NP/OP PCR tests, clearance by a healthcare professional, or resolution of symptoms. Mobile phlebotomists in the prospective study collected whole blood, serum and a nasopharyngeal or oropharyngeal swab from every participant. Participants in the prospective study had the option to provide additional blood draws and questionnaires over a roughly two-month period. Blood samples from the prospective study were shipped frozen or at room temperature prior to DNA extraction. The investigation overall reported the following: Clinical and demographic metadata were provided uncurated, with the amount varying by source and participant.

Remarks on this clone: Its antigen target is currently unknown. The record has no base qualities; no much larger clone is one base away.

The immunoSEQ Assay, a bias-controlled multiplex PCR, was used to amplify TCRbeta CDR3 regions from genomic DNA. As for the authors' bioinformatics: Nucleated cell counts per sample were estimated from amplification of reference gene primers within the assay. To quantify the absolute abundance of each unique TCRbeta CDR3 rearrangement, sequence reads were collapsed and filtered. For each sample, productive Simpson clonality was calculated as the square root of Simpson's diversity index across productive rearrangements. This is the immuneACCESS table as TCRdb keeps it, with only in-frame sequences that have V and J called. A part of the clones is gone; compared with another copy, unresolved V genes explain less than half, and the rest is unexplained. For V, J and clone size, that table is used; D and trimming come from the DNA. The sample includes about 390,000 clones, with approximately 87% observed a single time. The top ten hold approximately 9.3% of the sample.

The source of this sequence is a woman between 50 and 59 years old who had recovered from COVID-19. The sample was PBMCs or T cells enriched from blood (not recorded which).

The DNA sequence reads TGTGCCACCAGTGATTTGCAGGGGGGCCAAGAGACCCAGTACTTC. It translates to CATSDLQGGQETQYF. This sequence uses TRBV24-1 and TRBJ2-5, and TRBD1 may be the D gene, going by 7 matching bases. Looking up the germline V gene yields CDR1 KGHDR and CDR2 SFDVKD. V loses 0 bases of germline sequence and J loses 1 base, and the interval between the two ends is 8 bases. From the cysteine through the phenylalanine, the CDR3 covers 15 amino acids. CDR3 DNA only is kept here, 45 bases in frame from base 1.